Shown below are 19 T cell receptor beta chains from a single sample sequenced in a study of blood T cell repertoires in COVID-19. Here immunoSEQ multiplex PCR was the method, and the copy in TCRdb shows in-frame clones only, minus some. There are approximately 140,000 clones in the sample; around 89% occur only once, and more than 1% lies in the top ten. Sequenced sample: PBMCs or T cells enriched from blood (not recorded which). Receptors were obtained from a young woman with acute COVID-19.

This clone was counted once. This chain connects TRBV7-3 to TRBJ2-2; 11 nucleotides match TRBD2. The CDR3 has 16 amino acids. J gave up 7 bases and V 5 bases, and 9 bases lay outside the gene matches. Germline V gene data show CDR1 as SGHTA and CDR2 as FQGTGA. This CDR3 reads CASSHTSGRVSGELFF. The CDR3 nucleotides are TGTGCCAGCAGCCACACTAGCGGGAGAGTTAGCGGGGAGCTGTTTTTT.

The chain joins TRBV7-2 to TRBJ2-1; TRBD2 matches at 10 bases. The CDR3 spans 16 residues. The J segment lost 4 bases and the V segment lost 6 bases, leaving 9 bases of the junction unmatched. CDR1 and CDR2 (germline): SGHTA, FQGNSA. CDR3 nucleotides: TGTGCCAGCAGTCAGCTAGCGGGAGCCCAATACAATGAGCAGTTCTTC. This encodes CASSQLAGAQYNEQFF.

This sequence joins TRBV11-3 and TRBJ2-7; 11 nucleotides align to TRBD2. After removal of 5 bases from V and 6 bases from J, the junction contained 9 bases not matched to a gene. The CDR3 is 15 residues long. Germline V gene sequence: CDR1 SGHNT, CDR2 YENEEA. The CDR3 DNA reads TGTGCCAGCAGCCCGGGCGGACTAGCGGGTAGCGAGCAGTACTTC. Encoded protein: CASSPGGLAGSEQYF.

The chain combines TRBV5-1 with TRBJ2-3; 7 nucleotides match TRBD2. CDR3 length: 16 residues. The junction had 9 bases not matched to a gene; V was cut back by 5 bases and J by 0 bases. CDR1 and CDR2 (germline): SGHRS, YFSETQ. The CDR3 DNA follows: TGCGCCAGCAGAACGACTAGCTCTCCGAGCACAGATACGCAGTATTTT. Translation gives CASRTTSSPSTDTQYF. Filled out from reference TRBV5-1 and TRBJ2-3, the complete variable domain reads KAGVTQTPRYLIKTRGQQVTLSCSPISGHRSVSWYQQTPGQGLQFLFEYFSETQRNKGNFPGRFSGRQFSNSRSEMNVSTLELGDSALYLCASRTTSSPSTDTQYFGPGTRLTVL.

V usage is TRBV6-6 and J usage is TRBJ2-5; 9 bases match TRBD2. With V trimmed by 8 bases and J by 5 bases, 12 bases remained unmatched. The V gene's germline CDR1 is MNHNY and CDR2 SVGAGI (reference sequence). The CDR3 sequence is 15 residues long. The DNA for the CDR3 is TGTGCCAGCCGCGAAGCGGGAGGACCTGGGGAGACCCAGTACTTC. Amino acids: CASREAGGPGETQYF.

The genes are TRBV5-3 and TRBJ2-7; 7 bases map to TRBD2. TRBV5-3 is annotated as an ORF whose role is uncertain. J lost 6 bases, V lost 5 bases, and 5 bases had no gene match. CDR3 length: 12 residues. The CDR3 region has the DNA TGTGCCAGAAGATACCTAGCGGCCGAGCAGTACTTC. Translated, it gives CARRYLAAEQYF.

CDR3 loop: CASSSPTTYEQYF. The CDR3 DNA follows: TGTGCCAGCAGTTCCCCAACTACCTACGAGCAGTACTTC. The chain recombines TRBV5-4 with TRBJ2-7, with no clear D. V was cut by 5 bases and J by 2 bases, with 11 bases left in between. The CDR3 covers 13 residues. CDR1 and CDR2 from the germline V gene are SGHNT and YYREEE (reference sequence).

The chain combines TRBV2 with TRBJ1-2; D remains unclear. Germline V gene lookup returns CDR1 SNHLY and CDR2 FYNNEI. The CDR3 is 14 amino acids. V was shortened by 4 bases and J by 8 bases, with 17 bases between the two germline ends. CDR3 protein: CASSGVPIAGGYTF. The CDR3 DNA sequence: TGTGCCAGCAGTGGGGTCCCTATAGCGGGGGGCTACACCTTC.

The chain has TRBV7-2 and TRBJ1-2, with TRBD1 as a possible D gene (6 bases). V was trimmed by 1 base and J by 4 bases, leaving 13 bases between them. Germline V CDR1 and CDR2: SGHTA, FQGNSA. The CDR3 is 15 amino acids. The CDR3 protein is CASSLGGGRSYGYTF. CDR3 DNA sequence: TGTGCCAGCAGCTTAGGGGGGGGGCGGAGCTATGGCTACACCTTC. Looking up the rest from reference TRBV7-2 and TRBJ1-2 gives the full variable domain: GAGVSQSPSNKVTEKGKDVELRCDPISGHTALYWYRQSLGQGLEFLIYFQGNSAPDKSGLPSDRFSAERTGGSVSTLTIQRTQQEDSAVYLCASSLGGGRSYGYTFGSGTRLTVV.

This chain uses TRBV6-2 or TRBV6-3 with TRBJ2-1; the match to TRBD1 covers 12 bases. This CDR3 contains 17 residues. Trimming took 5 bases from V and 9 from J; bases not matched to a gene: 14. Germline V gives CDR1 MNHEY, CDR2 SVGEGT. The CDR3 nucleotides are TGTGCCAGCAGTAGAACACCGGGACAGGGGGCGGCGGGTGAGCAGTTCTTC. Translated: CASSRTPGQGAAGEQFF.

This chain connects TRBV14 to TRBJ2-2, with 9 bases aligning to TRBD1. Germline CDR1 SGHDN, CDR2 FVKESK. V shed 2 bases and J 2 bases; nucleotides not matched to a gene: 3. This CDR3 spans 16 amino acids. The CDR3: CASSQQQGANTGELFF. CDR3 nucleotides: TGTGCCAGCAGCCAACAACAGGGGGCCAACACCGGGGAGCTGTTTTTT.

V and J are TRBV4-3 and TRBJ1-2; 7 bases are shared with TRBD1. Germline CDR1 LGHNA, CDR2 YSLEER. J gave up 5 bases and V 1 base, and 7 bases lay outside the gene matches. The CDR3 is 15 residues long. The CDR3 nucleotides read TGCGCCAGCAGCCAAGTGACAGGGTCGGTTTATGGCTACACCTTC. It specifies CASSQVTGSVYGYTF.

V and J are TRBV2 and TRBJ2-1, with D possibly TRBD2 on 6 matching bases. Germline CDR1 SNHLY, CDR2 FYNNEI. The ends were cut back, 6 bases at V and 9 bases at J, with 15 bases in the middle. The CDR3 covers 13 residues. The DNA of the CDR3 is TGTGCCAGCAGGGGATCCGGGAGAAGTGAGCAGTTCTTC. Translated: CASRGSGRSEQFF.

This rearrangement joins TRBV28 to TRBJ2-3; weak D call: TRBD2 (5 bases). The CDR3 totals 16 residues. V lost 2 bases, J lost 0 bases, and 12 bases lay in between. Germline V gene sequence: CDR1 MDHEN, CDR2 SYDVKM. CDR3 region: CASSLAGQQSTDTQYF. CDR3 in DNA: TGTGCCAGCAGTTTAGCGGGTCAGCAGAGCACAGATACGCAGTATTTT.

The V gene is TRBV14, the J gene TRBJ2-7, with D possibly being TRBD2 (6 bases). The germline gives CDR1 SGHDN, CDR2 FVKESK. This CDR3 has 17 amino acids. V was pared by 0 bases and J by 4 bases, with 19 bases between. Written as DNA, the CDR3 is TGTGCCAGCAGCCAAGATTTAGCGGCTGACGGGGCATACGAGCAGTACTTC. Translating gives CASSQDLAADGAYEQYF.

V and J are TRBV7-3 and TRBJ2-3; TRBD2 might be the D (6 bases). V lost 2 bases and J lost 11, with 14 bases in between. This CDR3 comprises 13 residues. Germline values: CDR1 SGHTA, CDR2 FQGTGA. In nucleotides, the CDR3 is TGTGCCAGCAGCTTAGGTAGCGGAGGACAGCAGTATTTT. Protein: CASSLGSGGQQYF. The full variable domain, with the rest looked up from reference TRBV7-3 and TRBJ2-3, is GAGVSQTPSNKVTEKGKYVELRCDPISGHTALYWYRQSLGQGPEFLIYFQGTGAADDSGLPNDRFFAVRPEGSVSTLKIQRTERGDSAVYLCASSLGSGGQQYFGPGTRLTVL.

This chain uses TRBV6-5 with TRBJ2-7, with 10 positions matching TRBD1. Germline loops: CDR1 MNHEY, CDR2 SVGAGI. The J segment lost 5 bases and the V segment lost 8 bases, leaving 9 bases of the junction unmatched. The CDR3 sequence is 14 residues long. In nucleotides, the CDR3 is TGTGCCAGCGGGGACAGGGGATTATTAGACGAGCAGTACTTC. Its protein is CASGDRGLLDEQYF.

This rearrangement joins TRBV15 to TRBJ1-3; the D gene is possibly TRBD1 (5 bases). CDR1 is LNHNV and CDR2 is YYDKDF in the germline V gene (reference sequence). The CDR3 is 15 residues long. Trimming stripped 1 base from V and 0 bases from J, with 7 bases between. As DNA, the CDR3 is TGTGCCACCAGCAGAGTCGGGGGCTCTGGAAACACCATATATTTT. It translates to CATSRVGGSGNTIYF.

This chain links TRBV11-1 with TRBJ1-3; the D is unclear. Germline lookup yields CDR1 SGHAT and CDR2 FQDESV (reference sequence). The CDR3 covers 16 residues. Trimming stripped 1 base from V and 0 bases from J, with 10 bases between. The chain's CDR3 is CASSLERLNSGNTIYF. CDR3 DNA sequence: TGTGCCAGCAGCTTAGAGCGACTGAACTCTGGAAACACCATATATTTT.